These 11 T cell receptor beta chains originate from one sample sequenced in a study of T cell responses to AZD1222 COVID-19 vaccine. Assay: immunoSEQ multiplex PCR; the TCRdb copy retains only in-frame clones and omits some. The repertoire holds about 150,000 clones, about 85% seen once, with about 7% in the top ten. The sample consisted of peripheral blood, taken after recovery from COVID-19. The receptors shown here come from an adult who had recovered from COVID-19.

The V and J genes are TRBV5-1 and TRBJ2-1; D not resolved. Trimming stripped 0 bases from V and 0 bases from J, with 4 bases between. The CDR3 length is 14 residues. Germline V CDR1 and CDR2: SGHRS, YFSETQ. The DNA of the CDR3 is TGCGCCAGCAGCTTGGGGAACTCCTACAATGAGCAGTTCTTC. Protein product: CASSLGNSYNEQFF.

The V gene is TRBV28, the J gene TRBJ1-5; D is undetermined. This CDR3 contains 16 residues. The V gene lost 1 base and the J gene lost 0 bases, with 10 bases spanning the gap. Germline V gene sequence: CDR1 MDHEN, CDR2 SYDVKM. CDR3 protein: CASSLSDGFSNQPQHF. The CDR3 region has the DNA TGTGCCAGCAGTTTATCAGACGGGTTTAGCAATCAGCCCCAGCATTTT.

J is TRBJ1-2 and V is TRBV24-1, with 9 bases identical to TRBD1. This CDR3 comprises 16 residues. Germline CDR1 and CDR2: KGHDR and SFDVKD. Trimming removed 3 bases from V and 4 bases from J; junction bases left unmatched: 8. For the CDR3, the DNA is TGTGCCACCAGTGATCCCCGACAGGGGGAATTCTATGGCTACACCTTC. This sequence encodes CATSDPRQGEFYGYTF.

This chain uses TRBV5-1 with TRBJ2-7, with 8 nucleotides matching TRBD2. V dropped 4 bases and J dropped 0; count of bases not matched to a gene: 3. Germline assignment: CDR1 SGHRS and CDR2 YFSETQ. This CDR3 spans 14 amino acids. For the CDR3, the DNA is TGCGCCAGCAGCCTGAGCGGGAGCTCCTACGAGCAGTACTTC. Protein sequence: CASSLSGSSYEQYF. Based on the CDR3 plus reference TRBV5-1 and TRBJ2-7, the full variable domain is KAGVTQTPRYLIKTRGQQVTLSCSPISGHRSVSWYQQTPGQGLQFLFEYFSETQRNKGNFPGRFSGRQFSNSRSEMNVSTLELGDSALYLCASSLSGSSYEQYFGPGTRLTVT.

The rearrangement links TRBV9 to TRBJ2-7; 10 bases fit TRBD1. V dropped 3 bases and J dropped 3; count of bases not matched to a gene: 6. Germline values: CDR1 SGDLS, CDR2 YYNGEE. The CDR3 consists of 15 residues. The CDR3 DNA follows: TGTGCCAGCAGCGCCGCCGGGACAGGGGACTACGAGCAGTACTTC. This translates into CASSAAGTGDYEQYF.

The chain uses TRBV6-5 and TRBJ1-2; D remains ambiguous. Trimming cost V 6 bases and J 4 bases, with 12 bases left between them. The CDR3 spans 13 residues. Germline lookup yields CDR1 MNHEY and CDR2 SVGAGI. The CDR3 loop is CASRPGPGYGYTF. In nucleotides, the CDR3 is TGTGCCAGCAGACCTGGACCGGGCTATGGCTACACCTTC.

This chain connects TRBV6-1 to TRBJ2-1; 8 bases agree with TRBD2. V lost 3 bases to trimming and J lost 6 bases; unmatched junction nucleotides: 13. The CDR3 runs 17 residues. Germline CDR1 MNHNS, CDR2 SASEGT. CDR3 in amino acids: CASSEVGRAFILNEQFF. The CDR3 DNA sequence: TGTGCCAGCAGTGAGGTCGGGAGGGCCTTTATTCTCAATGAGCAGTTCTTC.

The chain employs TRBV7-2 and TRBJ1-1; D may be TRBD1 (6 bases). Trimming shortened V by 10 bases and J by 5 bases, and 20 bases separated the two germline ends. The CDR3 covers 14 residues. Looked up from germline, CDR1 is SGHTA and CDR2 is FQGNSA. In nucleotides, the CDR3 is TGTGCCACGCAGCTGGGGGCAGGGCGGACTGAAGCTTTCTTT. This sequence encodes CATQLGAGRTEAFF. Together with reference TRBV7-2 and TRBJ1-1, the CDR3 gives the full variable domain: GAGVSQSPSNKVTEKGKDVELRCDPISGHTALYWYRQSLGQGLEFLIYFQGNSAPDKSGLPSDRFSAERTGGSVSTLTIQRTQQEDSAVYLCATQLGAGRTEAFFGQGTRLTVV.

The CDR3 DNA sequence: TGTGCCAGCAAAATGGGGCAGGGGAACACTGAAGCTTTCTTT. It codes for CASKMGQGNTEAFF. The chain combines TRBV7-2 with TRBJ1-1; tentative D call: TRBD1 (5 bases). Germline lookup yields CDR1 SGHTA and CDR2 FQGNSA. V was shortened by 7 bases and J by 1 base, with 13 bases between the two germline ends. The length of the CDR3 is 14 residues.

This clone has just one count. V gene TRBV18 combines with J gene TRBJ2-1, with a weak D call TRBD1 (6 bases). V was pared by 2 bases and J by 3 bases, with 14 bases between. Germline assignment: CDR1 KGHSH and CDR2 LQKENI. This CDR3 has 16 amino acids. CDR3 sequence: CASSPTGQAIYNEQFF. For the CDR3, the DNA is TGTGCCAGCTCACCAACAGGGCAAGCAATCTACAATGAGCAGTTCTTC.

V gene TRBV28 combines with J gene TRBJ2-7; a possible D gene is TRBD1 (7 bases). Germline V gives CDR1 MDHEN, CDR2 SYDVKM. The CDR3 loop spans 13 amino acids. V was shortened by 6 bases and J by 2 bases, with 11 bases between the two germline ends. CDR3 residues: CASRARGAYEQYF. The CDR3 DNA sequence: TGTGCCAGCAGAGCCAGGGGGGCCTACGAGCAGTACTTC. The full variable domain, with the rest looked up from reference TRBV28 and TRBJ2-7, is DVKVTQSSRYLVKRTGEKVFLECVQDMDHENMFWYRQDPGLGLRLIYFSYDVKMKEKGDIPEGYSVSREKKERFSLILESASTNQTSMYLCASRARGAYEQYFGPGTRLTVT.